The 32 T cell receptor beta chains listed next were all sequenced from one sample in a study of T cells in Graves' hyperthyroidism and ophthalmopathy. Amplified TCR beta CDR3 regions came from RNA transcripts. HTBI primers drove first-round RT-PCR of the TCR CDR3. MiXCR, run by TCRdb on the multiplex PCR reads, gives a single entry per CDR3 protein. Among roughly 700,000 distinct CDR3 sequences listed, 14% were seen once. What was sequenced was blood. The receptors were sampled from a woman aged 18-29 years with Graves' hyperthyroidism.

The DNA of the CDR3 is TGCAGTGCTGAAAGAGTAGTGAACGAGCAGTACTTC. Translated, it gives CSAERVVNEQYF. The chain combines TRBV20-1 with TRBJ2-7; D is uncertain. Germline CDR1 and CDR2: DFQATT and SNEGSKA (reference sequence). The CDR3 has 12 residues. Trimming took 5 bases from V and 5 from J, leaving 13 bases between them.

The chain uses TRBV6-6 and TRBJ2-7, with no clear D. The CDR3 has 15 amino acids. V was trimmed by 0 bases and J by 3 bases, leaving 12 bases between them. Germline V gene lookup returns CDR1 MNHNY and CDR2 SVGAGI (reference sequence). The CDR3: CASSYSTSDLYEQYF. The DNA for the CDR3 is TGTGCCAGCAGTTACTCGACATCGGATCTCTACGAGCAGTACTTC.

This clonotype was observed at least ten times. The rearrangement joins TRBV20-1 to TRBJ1-1; 8 bases match TRBD1. This CDR3 is 13 amino acids long. CDR1 DFQATT and CDR2 SNEGSKA come from the germline V gene (reference sequence). With V trimmed by 8 bases and J by 7 bases, 12 bases remained unmatched. The CDR3 nucleotides read TGCAGTCCCATTAATCGACAGGGGAATGAAGCTTTCTTT. It translates to CSPINRQGNEAFF.

This clonotype was seen only a few times. The rearrangement joins TRBV28 to TRBJ2-3, with 7 bases lining up with TRBD1. Per germline, CDR1 MDHEN and CDR2 SYDVKM. The CDR3 totals 17 residues. J lost 2 bases, V lost 7 bases, and 15 bases had no gene match. Written as DNA, the CDR3 is TGTGCCAGCAACTTAGCCAGAGGGGGCCTTCACACAGATACGCAGTATTTT. Protein product: CASNLARGGLHTDTQYF.

This chain links TRBV14 with TRBJ2-7, with 9 bases lining up with TRBD1. This CDR3 spans 13 amino acids. CDR1 is SGHDN, CDR2 FVKESK, per germline. V lost 5 bases to trimming and J lost 7 bases; unmatched junction nucleotides: 6. The CDR3 sequence is CASSWDRAWEQYF. Written as DNA, the CDR3 is TGTGCCAGCAGCTGGGACAGGGCTTGGGAGCAGTACTTC.

This clonotype appeared a few times. J is TRBJ2-7 and V is TRBV4-1; perhaps TRBD1 as D (6 bases). V dropped 6 bases and J dropped 6 bases, with 18 bases sitting between them. This CDR3 is built from 14 residues. CDR1 is MGHRA and CDR2 is YSYEKL in the germline V gene. The CDR3 protein is CASSTFQGTVEQYF. Here the CDR3 DNA reads TGCGCCAGCAGTACCTTTCAGGGGACGGTCGAGCAGTACTTC.

This chain links TRBV20-1 with TRBJ2-3; D is unclear. Germline loops: CDR1 DFQATT, CDR2 SNEGSKA (reference sequence). This CDR3 comprises 12 residues. V lost 5 bases, J lost 4 bases, and 10 bases lay in between. The CDR3 spells CSAHDRADTQYF. The DNA of the CDR3 is TGCAGTGCTCACGACCGTGCAGATACGCAGTATTTT.

This clonotype was picked up a small number of times. A much larger clone differs from this one at a single base, so this may be a read error. J is TRBJ1-1 and V is TRBV12-3 or TRBV12-4, with D possibly TRBD1 on 6 matching bases. Deletions cut 2 bases from V and 1 base from J, with 14 bases between. The CDR3 is made up of 16 amino acids. The CDR3 sequence is CASSLWDKGSNTEAFF. CDR3 nucleotides: TGTGCCAGCAGTTTATGGGACAAGGGATCGAACACTGAAGCTTTCTTT.

This clonotype has at least ten counts. CDR3 amino acids: CASSLGSPTYNEQFF. The CDR3 region has the DNA TGTGCCAGCTCGCTTGGGAGCCCTACCTACAATGAGCAGTTCTTC. The chain recombines TRBV18 with TRBJ2-1, with D perhaps TRBD2 (5 bases). Germline V gene sequence: CDR1 KGHSH, CDR2 LQKENI. CDR3 length: 15 residues. The ends were cut back, 6 bases at V and 2 bases at J, with 14 bases in the middle.

This clonotype was seen a few times. This sequence joins TRBV6-1 and TRBJ2-1; 8 bases map to TRBD2. The CDR3 is made up of 16 amino acids. Germline V gives CDR1 MNHNS, CDR2 SASEGT. Trimming took 3 bases from V and 8 from J; bases not matched to a gene: 12. CDR3: CASSEYPGGEFDEQFF. The CDR3 DNA sequence: TGTGCCAGCAGTGAGTACCCCGGGGGGGAGTTCGATGAGCAGTTCTTC.

The chain recombines TRBV20-1 with TRBJ2-1; 7 bases are a match to TRBD2. The CDR3 contains 11 residues. V shed 6 bases, J shed 6 bases, and the junction held 2 bases outside the gene matches. Germline assignment: CDR1 DFQATT and CDR2 SNEGSKA (reference sequence). The CDR3 is CSAGGFNEQFF. DNA for the CDR3: TGCAGTGCGGGGGGGTTCAATGAGCAGTTCTTC.

The chain has TRBV13 and TRBJ2-7; D gene uncertain. The ends were cut back, 5 bases at V and 3 bases at J, with 8 bases in the middle. From germline, CDR1 is PRHDT and CDR2 FYEKMQ (reference sequence). The CDR3 runs to 12 residues. The CDR3 spells CASSPIGYEQYF. The CDR3 coding sequence is TGTGCCAGCAGCCCTATCGGCTACGAGCAGTACTTC.

This clonotype was found many times. This chain joins TRBV12-3 or TRBV12-4 and TRBJ2-3; possibly TRBD2 for D (6 bases). Trimming pared 0 bases from V and 5 bases from J, leaving 9 bases between. The CDR3 runs to 14 residues. The DNA for the CDR3 is TGTGCCAGCAGTTTAGCGGGAGCGGGAGATACGCAGTATTTT. Encoded protein: CASSLAGAGDTQYF.

There are a few counts of this clonotype. The chain recombines TRBV5-1 with TRBJ2-7; a possible D gene is TRBD1 (7 bases). The germline CDR1 and CDR2 sequences are SGHRS and YFSETQ. The V gene lost 1 base and the J gene lost 2 bases, with 16 bases spanning the gap. This CDR3 comprises 16 residues. CDR3 DNA sequence: TGCGCCAGCAGCTTGAGTCGCGGGACAGCGGCCTACGAGCAGTACTTC. It translates to CASSLSRGTAAYEQYF.

This clonotype was observed at least ten times. The chain uses TRBV30 and TRBJ2-7, with D unresolved. Germline loops: CDR1 GTSNPN, CDR2 SVGIG (reference sequence). V shed 2 bases and J shed 7 bases, with 12 bases lying between them. The CDR3 length is 12 residues. The CDR3 bases are TGTGCCTGGAGTAGGTATGCGTCGGAGCAGTACTTC. Translating it yields CAWSRYASEQYF. Looking up the rest from reference TRBV30 and TRBJ2-7 gives the full variable domain: SQTIHQWPATLVQPVGSPLSLECTVEGTSNPNLYWYRQAAGRGLQLLFYSVGIGQISSEVPQNLSASRPQDRQFILSSKKLLLSDSGFYLCAWSRYASEQYFGPGTRLTVT.

The J gene is TRBJ1-6, the V gene TRBV4-1; D is undetermined. The germline V and J ends were trimmed by 1 base and 10 bases, with 17 bases remaining between them. Germline V lookup: CDR1 MGHRA, CDR2 YSYEKL. This CDR3 is built from 16 residues. CDR3 sequence (DNA): TGCGCCAGCAGCCAAGTAGCGGCGGGGTTCGGCTCACCCCTCCACTTT. Its translation: CASSQVAAGFGSPLHF.

This clonotype was seen only a few times. The chain joins TRBV7-9 to TRBJ2-4; D is perhaps TRBD2 (5 bases). This CDR3 comprises 14 residues. Between the trimmed V and J ends, which lost 10 bases and 3 bases, there was a span of 16 bases. Germline-derived CDR1 and CDR2 are SEHNR and FQNEAQ (reference sequence). This chain's CDR3 is CAIQRGFGKNIQYF. CDR3 DNA sequence: TGTGCCATCCAACGGGGTTTTGGCAAAAACATTCAGTACTTC.

This clonotype was observed at least ten times. The chain employs TRBV11-2 and TRBJ2-3; possibly TRBD1 for D (6 bases). The germline V gene encodes CDR1 SGHAT and CDR2 FQNNGV. CDR3 size: 12 residues. Trimming pared 5 bases from V and 6 bases from J, leaving 9 bases between. CDR3 sequence reads: CASSPRGDTQYF. The CDR3 DNA reads as TGTGCCAGCAGCCCGAGGGGGGATACGCAGTATTTT.

The V gene is TRBV7-9, the J gene TRBJ2-3; D gene unclear. This CDR3 is built from 15 residues. The ends were cut back, 1 base at V and 3 bases at J, with 11 bases in the middle. In germline, CDR1 is SEHNR, CDR2 FQNEAQ (reference sequence). The CDR3 coding sequence is TGTGCCAGCAGCTTAGTTACCCGAGGTACAGATACGCAGTATTTT. It encodes CASSLVTRGTDTQYF.

The genes are TRBV6-1 and TRBJ2-2; 9 nucleotides align to TRBD2. V lost 6 bases to trimming and J lost 0 bases; unmatched junction nucleotides: 14. CDR3 size: 19 residues. CDR1 and CDR2 (germline): MNHNS, SASEGT. This CDR3 reads CASRAVIGLAPTNTGELFF. In DNA, the CDR3 is TGTGCCAGCAGGGCTGTAATTGGACTAGCGCCTACGAACACCGGGGAGCTGTTTTTT.

In its sample, this clonotype was seen many times. The chain links TRBV5-1 to TRBJ2-7; TRBD2 might be the D (5 bases). CDR1 and CDR2 from the germline V gene are SGHRS and YFSETQ. V lost 0 bases to trimming and J lost 2 bases, with 12 bases between them. The CDR3 runs 15 residues. The CDR3 protein is CASSLAAGSAYEQYF. The DNA of the CDR3 is TGCGCCAGCAGCTTGGCCGCGGGTTCTGCCTACGAGCAGTACTTC.

The table lists this clonotype with many counts. V is TRBV27 and J is TRBJ1-1; D uncertain. The length of the CDR3 is 14 residues. Trimming cost V 2 bases and J 5 bases, with 12 bases left between them. Germline V gene data show CDR1 as MNHEY and CDR2 as SMNVEV (reference sequence). This CDR3 is CASSLLAAVTEAFF. The CDR3 nucleotides are TGTGCCAGCAGTTTACTGGCCGCGGTGACTGAAGCTTTCTTT.

V gene TRBV29-1 combines with J gene TRBJ1-1; D might be TRBD1 (6 bases). V gave up 3 bases and J gave up 2 bases, with 10 bases separating them. CDR1 and CDR2 from the germline V gene are SQVTM and ANQGSEA. The length of the CDR3 is 13 residues. CDR3 coding DNA: TGCAGCGTTGATACTGGGGGCAACACTGAAGCTTTCTTT. This codes for CSVDTGGNTEAFF. Using reference TRBV29-1 and TRBJ1-1 for the parts outside the CDR3, the full variable domain is SAVISQKPSRDICQRGTSLTIQCQVDSQVTMMFWYRQQPGQSLTLIATANQGSEATYESGFVIDKFPISRPNLTFSTLTVSNMSPEDSSIYLCSVDTGGNTEAFFGQGTRLTVV.

V gene TRBV10-2 combines with J gene TRBJ2-2; 10 positions match TRBD2. Germline-derived CDR1 and CDR2 are WSHSY and SAAADI. The CDR3 runs 16 residues. V trimming: 6 bases; J trimming: 6 bases; junction bases outside the gene matches: 10. CDR3 bases: TGCGCCAGCAGCGAGGTTTCGAGCGGGAGGGCCGGGGAGCTGTTTTTT. Its translation is CASSEVSSGRAGELFF.

This clonotype was counted only a few times. This clone may be a read error of a much larger clone one base away. This rearrangement joins TRBV28 to TRBJ2-7; 10 nucleotides agree with TRBD2. The junction had 8 bases not matched to a gene; V was cut back by 4 bases and J by 5 bases. Per the germline V gene, CDR1 is MDHEN and CDR2 is SYDVKM. The CDR3 extends over 15 amino acids. CDR3 in DNA: TGTGCCAGCAGTTCTCAAGCGGGAGGGCTCCACGAGCAGTACTTC. Translating it yields CASSSQAGGLHEQYF.

Only one count was recorded for this clonotype. This chain joins TRBV5-4 and TRBJ1-6; 8 positions agree with TRBD1. The CDR3 covers 15 residues. J lost 6 bases, V lost 5 bases, and 7 bases had no gene match. Germline V gene lookup returns CDR1 SGHNT and CDR2 YYREEE (reference sequence). CDR3 residues: CASRDQGALNSPLHF. CDR3 sequence (DNA): TGTGCCAGCAGAGATCAGGGGGCTCTTAATTCACCCCTCCACTTT. The full variable domain, rest sourced from reference TRBV5-4 and TRBJ1-6, is ETGVTQSPTHLIKTRGQQVTLRCSSQSGHNTVSWYQQALGQGPQFIFQYYREEENGRGNFPPRFSGLQFPNYSSELNVNALELDDSALYLCASRDQGALNSPLHFGNGTRLTVT.

The CDR3 DNA reads TGTGCCAGCAGCCAAGGGGAAGGGTCGGGCGCTCAGCCCCAGCATTTT. Residues: CASSQGEGSGAQPQHF. The V gene is TRBV4-2, the J gene TRBJ1-5; D is unclear. CDR3 length: 16 amino acids. The ends were cut back, 1 base at V and 6 bases at J, with 16 bases in the middle. Germline V gives CDR1 LGHNA, CDR2 YNFKEQ.

This clonotype was seen more than once but under ten times. This may stem from a read error, because a much larger clone lies one nucleotide away. The CDR3 sequence: CSARHGADAQYF. The DNA of the CDR3 is TGCAGTGCTAGGCATGGGGCCGATGCGCAGTATTTT. The chain combines TRBV20-1 with TRBJ2-3, with a tentative D call TRBD1 (5 bases). Germline V gives CDR1 DFQATT, CDR2 SNEGSKA (reference sequence). The CDR3 has 12 amino acids. V was pared by 3 bases and J by 10 bases, with 14 bases between.

A word on this clonotype: With a much larger clone just one base away, this may be a read error. The rearrangement links TRBV20-1 to TRBJ2-1; D is uncertain. The CDR3 is 13 residues long. The V gene's germline CDR1 is DFQATT and CDR2 SNEGSKA (reference sequence). Between the trimmed V and J ends, which lost 0 bases and 10 bases, there was a span of 13 bases. CDR3 sequence (DNA): TGCAGTGCTAGAGATTTGAGCCTCGGCGAGCAGTTCTTC. Translation: CSARDLSLGEQFF.

This clonotype was recorded a few times. The J gene is TRBJ2-2, the V gene TRBV5-6; D not resolved. This CDR3 region has 11 residues. V dropped 5 bases and J dropped 7 bases, with 6 bases sitting between them. Germline V gives CDR1 SGHDT, CDR2 YYEEEE. CDR3 sequence reads: CASRRYGELFF. CDR3 in DNA: TGTGCCAGCAGGCGGTACGGGGAGCTGTTTTTT. Filled out from reference TRBV5-6 and TRBJ2-2, the complete variable domain reads DAGVTQSPTHLIKTRGQQVTLRCSPKSGHDTVSWYQQALGQGPQFIFQYYEEEERQRGNFPDRFSGHQFPNYSSELNVNALLLGDSALYLCASRRYGELFFGEGSRLTVL.

The rearrangement joins TRBV9 to TRBJ2-7; 9 nucleotides line up with TRBD2. This CDR3 region has 15 residues. Per germline, CDR1 SGDLS and CDR2 YYNGEE. J lost 4 bases, V lost 0 bases, and 5 bases had no gene match. CDR3 in DNA: TGTGCCAGCAGCGTAGCCCCTAGCGGGATTTACGAGCAGTACTTC. Amino acid sequence: CASSVAPSGIYEQYF. Combining the CDR3 with reference TRBV9 and TRBJ2-7 gives the whole variable domain DSGVTQTPKHLITATGQRVTLRCSPRSGDLSVYWYQQSLDQGLQFLIQYYNGEERAKGNILERFSAQQFPDLHSELNLSSLELGDSALYFCASSVAPSGIYEQYFGPGTRLTVT.

Of note for this clonotype: This may be a read error: a much more frequent sequence differs by one nucleotide. The genes are TRBV20-1 and TRBJ2-1; D not resolved. The DNA end favors TRBJ2-7, so the J call may be wrong. The germline CDR1 and CDR2 sequences are DFQATT and SNEGSKA (reference sequence). The CDR3 totals 11 residues. CDR3 sequence: CSASNFNEQYF. CDR3 DNA sequence: TGCAGTGCCAGTAACTTCAATGAGCAGTACTTC.